This is a list of T cell receptor beta chains from one sample in a study of blood T cells in healthy people across ages. TCRdb redid the calling of the 5' RACE reads with MiXCR, one entry per CDR3 protein. Among 650,000 to 800,000 distinct CDR3 sequences, more than 40% were seen once, and the ten largest hold approximately 20%. Sequencing used blood. The source is a man aged 55 to 70 in good health. Each CDR3 is given with its conserved first and last residue. A D gene is named only where the DNA matches it firmly. Clone size is shown for a subset of rows, as once, few, many or a class of expanded clone.

v_call	j_call	clone_size	cdr3_length	d_call	cdr3_nt	cdr3_aa
TRBV20-1	TRBJ2-1	many	15	.	TGCAGTGCTAGAAGCCGAAAACTGGGGTACAATGAGCAGTTCTTC	CSARSRKLGYNEQFF
TRBV7-2	TRBJ2-7	many	14	.	TGTGCCAGCAGCTTAGCGATCCAGGGTGAAGAGCAGTACTTC	CASSLAIQGEEQYF
TRBV28	TRBJ1-1	.	15	TRBD1	TGTGCCAGCAGACAAAGGGACAGGGCGAACACTGAAGCTTTCTTT	CASRQRDRANTEAFF
TRBV27	TRBJ2-7	.	14	TRBD1	TGTGCCAGCAGCATCAGGGGGCCTTCCTACGAGCAGTACTTC	CASSIRGPSYEQYF
TRBV11-2	TRBJ1-1	.	19	TRBD1	TGTGCCAGCAGCCGACTACCTCAGGGACAGGGGATTATGAACACTGAAGCTTTCTTT	CASSRLPQGQGIMNTEAFF
TRBV20-1	TRBJ2-1	.	16	TRBD2	TGCAGTGCTAGAGTAGTATCGGGGGGATCCTACAATGAGCAGTTCTTC	CSARVVSGGSYNEQFF
TRBV9	TRBJ1-3	few	15	TRBD1	TGTGCCAGCAGCGTAGAGGGGGCTTCTAGAAACACCATATATTTT	CASSVEGASRNTIYF
TRBV7-2	TRBJ2-5	many	14	.	TGTGCCAGCAGCGTTCGTTACACCCAAGAGACCCAGTACTTC	CASSVRYTQETQYF
TRBV2	TRBJ1-4	.	15	.	TGTGCCAGCAGTACTCCTCAAGGACAGTCAGAAAAACTGTTTTTT	CASSTPQGQSEKLFF
TRBV4-3	TRBJ2-1	.	17	TRBD2	TGCGCCAGCAGCCAAGATCAGGCCCAGCGGGGAAGCAATGAGCAGTTCTTC	CASSQDQAQRGSNEQFF
TRBV25-1	TRBJ2-7	many	13	.	TGTGCCAGCAGTGAGGTCAATCGCTACGAGCAGTACTTC	CASSEVNRYEQYF
TRBV11-2	TRBJ2-1	few	17	TRBD2	TGTGCCAGCAGCTTAGGGGGGACTAGCGGAGTTTACAATGAGCAGTTCTTC	CASSLGGTSGVYNEQFF
TRBV6-1	TRBJ2-4	few	17	.	TGTGCCAGCAGTGAATCGAAGGGGAAACTAGCCAAAAACATTCAGTACTTC	CASSESKGKLAKNIQYF
TRBV6-5	TRBJ2-5	.	15	.	TGTGCCAGCAGTTACCAAGGACAGAACCAAGAGACCCAGTACTTC	CASSYQGQNQETQYF
TRBV5-1	TRBJ2-1	few	14	.	TGCGCCAGCAGCTTAATGGTGGGTGGCAATGAGCAGTTCTTC	CASSLMVGGNEQFF
TRBV2	TRBJ2-1	.	14	TRBD2	TGTGCCAGCGGGGGGGGGTTTAGCTACAATGAGCAGTTCTTC	CASGGGFSYNEQFF
TRBV3-1	TRBJ2-1	.	16	TRBD2	TGTGCCAGCAGCCCCATAAGCGGGGGGGGTTACAATGAGCAGTTCTTC	CASSPISGGGYNEQFF
TRBV11-2	TRBJ2-7	once	18	.	TGTGCCAGCAGCTTAAAGGACAGCAATCTTTTCTCCTACAATGAGCAGTACTTC	CASSLKDSNLFSYNEQYF
TRBV6-5	TRBJ1-1	.	13	.	TGTGCCAGCACCCCCCCGGGGGGATCTGAAGCTTTCTTT	CASTPPGGSEAFF
TRBV18	TRBJ1-1	.	15	.	TGTGCCAGCTCACCGGACAGCGCCATGAACACTGAAGCTTTCTTT	CASSPDSAMNTEAFF
TRBV9	TRBJ2-3	.	16	TRBD2	TGTGCCAGCAGCGTAAGAGAGCGGGGGGGAGCAGATACGCAGTATTTT	CASSVRERGGADTQYF
TRBV12-3/TRBV12-4	TRBJ1-1	.	13	.	TGTGCCAGCAGTTTCAGGGTTGGTACTGAAGCTTTCTTT	CASSFRVGTEAFF
TRBV2	TRBJ1-5	.	18	TRBD1	TGTGCCAGCAGTGACCCTATACAGGGGAGCCGTAGCAATCAGCCCCAGCATTTT	CASSDPIQGSRSNQPQHF
TRBV19	TRBJ1-1	few	14	.	TGTGCCAGTAGTATAATGGTGGGGGACACTGAAGCTTTCTTT	CASSIMVGDTEAFF
TRBV7-9	TRBJ2-3	.	15	TRBD2	TGTGCCAGCAGCTTAGGGCGGGGGGCAGGAGATACGCAGTATTTT	CASSLGRGAGDTQYF
TRBV20-1	TRBJ2-2	.	17	TRBD2	TGCAGTGCTAGCTTAGAACTAGCGGGGGGAAACACCGGGGAGCTGTTTTTT	CSASLELAGGNTGELFF
TRBV2	TRBJ2-1	few	13	.	TGTGCCAGCAGGAACGGGGGGCTCGGTGAGCAGTTCTTC	CASRNGGLGEQFF
TRBV7-2	TRBJ2-5	few	16	.	TGTGCCAGCAGCTTAGGAGGTACAGGGAATAGAGAGACCCAGTACTTC	CASSLGGTGNRETQYF
TRBV6-2/TRBV6-3	TRBJ2-1	few	13	.	TGTGCCAGCAGTTTAAAGCGGCACAATGAGCAGTTCTTC	CASSLKRHNEQFF
TRBV7-2	TRBJ2-5	.	16	TRBD2	TGTGCCAGCAGCCGGACTAGCGGGGGCCTTCGGGAGACCCAGTACTTC	CASSRTSGGLRETQYF
TRBV11-2	TRBJ2-7	few	17	.	TGTGCCAGCAGAACCGCCCCGGGGCAGGGCGGAACCTACGAGCAGTACTTC	CASRTAPGQGGTYEQYF
TRBV7-9	TRBJ2-4	.	12	.	TGTGCCAGCAGCCTCCCTCAAAACATTCAGTACTTC	CASSLPQNIQYF
TRBV29-1	TRBJ1-4	few	13	.	TGCAGCGCCCTCAAGGGGGCTAATGAAAAACTGTTTTTT	CSALKGANEKLFF
TRBV11-2	TRBJ2-5	.	14	.	TGTGCCAGCAGCTTAGTAGGGTTTGGCGTGACCCAGTACTTC	CASSLVGFGVTQYF
TRBV7-2	TRBJ1-2	few	12	TRBD1	TGTGCCACCCGACAGGGGGCGGGTGGCTACACCTTC	CATRQGAGGYTF
TRBV13	TRBJ2-7	.	18	.	TGTGCCAGCAGCCCAAACCCAGCCCAGGGCGAAAGCTCCTACGAGCAGTACTTC	CASSPNPAQGESSYEQYF
TRBV28	TRBJ2-6	once	14	.	TGTGCCAGCGGCATGTCTGGCGGGGCCAACGTCCTGACTTTC	CASGMSGGANVLTF
TRBV20-1	TRBJ2-2	few	14	.	TGCAGTGCCGGGGGCGGCGGGGGAAGCGGGGAGCTGTTTTTT	CSAGGGGGSGELFF
TRBV24-1	TRBJ2-1	.	16	.	TGTGCCGCCAGTGATTCAGGGGCAGGGATGGCAAATGAGCAGTTCTTC	CAASDSGAGMANEQFF
TRBV20-1	TRBJ1-2	few	16	TRBD1	TGCAGTGCTATGATCGACAGGGGCTACCTCGGCTATGGCTACACCTTC	CSAMIDRGYLGYGYTF
TRBV7-2	TRBJ2-3	.	15	TRBD2	TGTGCCAGCAGCATAACCCGGACTAGCGGAGATATGCAGTATTTT	CASSITRTSGDMQYF
TRBV4-3	TRBJ2-1	.	16	.	TGCGCCAGCAGCCAAGCGTCCGAAGGATCCTACAATGAGCAGTTCTTC	CASSQASEGSYNEQFF
TRBV7-8	TRBJ2-1	once	13	.	TGTGCCAGCAGCAGCCCAGCTACGGTGGTGCAGTTCTTC	CASSSPATVVQFF
TRBV24-1	TRBJ2-3	.	11	TRBD1	TGTGCCACCAGTACGACAGGGCTGCAGTATTTT	CATSTTGLQYF
TRBV28	TRBJ1-5	few	13	.	TGTGCCAGCAGTTTGGAACAGCATCAGCCCCAGCATTTT	CASSLEQHQPQHF
TRBV7-2	TRBJ2-2	few	15	.	TGTGCCAGCAGCTTAGTGAACGGCAGGGCCGGGGAGCTGTTTTTT	CASSLVNGRAGELFF
TRBV2	TRBJ1-2	.	14	TRBD1	TGTGCCAGCAGTAGAGGACAGGGCTACTATGGCTACACCTTC	CASSRGQGYYGYTF
TRBV27	TRBJ2-7	.	16	TRBD1	TGTGCCAGCAGTAACTTGGGACAGGGGACAAACTACGAGCAGTACTTC	CASSNLGQGTNYEQYF
TRBV6-6	TRBJ1-2	few	14	.	TGTGCCAGCAGTACCGGCGGGGATAACTATGGCTACACCTTC	CASSTGGDNYGYTF